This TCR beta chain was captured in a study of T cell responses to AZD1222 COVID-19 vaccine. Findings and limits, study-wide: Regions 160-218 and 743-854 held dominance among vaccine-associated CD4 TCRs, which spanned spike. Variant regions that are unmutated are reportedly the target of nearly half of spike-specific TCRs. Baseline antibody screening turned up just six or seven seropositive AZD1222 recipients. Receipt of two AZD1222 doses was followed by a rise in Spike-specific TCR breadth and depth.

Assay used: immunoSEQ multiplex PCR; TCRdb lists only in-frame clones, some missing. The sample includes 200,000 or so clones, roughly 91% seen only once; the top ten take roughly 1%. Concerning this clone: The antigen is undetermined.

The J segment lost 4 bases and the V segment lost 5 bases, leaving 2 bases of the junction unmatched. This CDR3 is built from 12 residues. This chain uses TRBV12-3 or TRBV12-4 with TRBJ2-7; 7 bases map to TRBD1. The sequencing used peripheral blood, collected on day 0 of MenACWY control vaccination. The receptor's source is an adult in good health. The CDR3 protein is CASSKQGYEQYF. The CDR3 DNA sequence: TGTGCCAGCAGTAAACAGGGGTACGAGCAGTACTTC.